A single sample gave rise to the 3 T cell receptor beta chains below, sequenced in a study of blood T cell repertoires in COVID-19. TCRdb's copy holds only in-frame clones and misses some; the assay was immunoSEQ multiplex PCR. Here the sample spans approximately 310,000 clones, around 87% being singletons. The material sequenced was peripheral blood. Receptors originate from a woman aged 50 to 60 who had recovered from COVID-19.

The rearrangement links TRBV12-3 or TRBV12-4 to TRBJ2-3; no firm D call. The CDR3 totals 13 residues. V lost 7 bases to trimming and J lost 2 bases, with 10 bases between them. The CDR3: CASNSFNTDTQYF. CDR3 nucleotide sequence: TGTGCCAGCAACTCTTTCAACACAGATACGCAGTATTTT.

To note about this clone: This CDR3 is also generated by other DNA sequences in the sample. V gene TRBV28 combines with J gene TRBJ1-2; TRBD1 might be the D (5 bases). There are 14 residues in the CDR3. V was pared by 3 bases and J by 3 bases, with 11 bases between. In germline, CDR1 is MDHEN, CDR2 SYDVKM. CDR3 in amino acids: CASSLPGGDYGYTF. In DNA form, the CDR3 reads TGTGCCAGCAGTTTGCCGGGGGGAGACTATGGCTACACCTTC.

This clone has just a few counts. This rearrangement joins TRBV27 to TRBJ1-1; no definite D call. The CDR3 is 15 residues long. Deletions cut 3 bases from V and 1 base from J, with 12 bases between. Germline loops: CDR1 MNHEY, CDR2 SMNVEV (reference sequence). The chain's CDR3 is CASSFAGAQNTEAFF. The CDR3 DNA reads as TGTGCCAGCAGTTTTGCGGGAGCACAGAACACTGAAGCTTTCTTT.